A single sample gave rise to the 8 T cell receptor beta chains below, sequenced in a study of regulatory T cells in long-lasting Graves disease. Indicated time point: newly diagnosed GD, antithyroid drugs for less than 3 months. With RNA extracted from PBMCs as input, the TCR library was made. Arm-PCR of CDR3 regions and iRepertoire HTBI primers were used to build TCR beta libraries. A single record per CDR3 protein comes from TCRdb applying MiXCR to the multiplex PCR reads. Of some 500,000 distinct CDR3 sequences listed, roughly 13% are singletons. The same data also went into a second study, on T cells in Graves' hyperthyroidism and ophthalmopathy.

This material consisted of peripheral blood mononuclear cells (PBMCs), taken at new diagnosis, from a patient treated with antithyroid drugs. The source is a man aged 25-45 years with Graves disease.

V is TRBV18 and J is TRBJ1-3; 8 positions match TRBD1. The J segment lost 0 bases and the V segment lost 5 bases, leaving 12 bases of the junction unmatched. This CDR3 is 18 amino acids long. CDR1 KGHSH and CDR2 LQKENI come from the germline V gene. The CDR3 coding sequence is TGTGCCAGCTCAGCCGGGACAGGCGATTCTTTCTCTGGAAACACCATATATTTT. Its protein product is CASSAGTGDSFSGNTIYF. Filled out from reference TRBV18 and TRBJ1-3, the complete variable domain reads NAGVMQNPRHLVRRRGQEARLRCSPMKGHSHVYWYRQLPEEGLKFMVYLQKENIIDESGMPKERFSAEFPKEGPSILRIQQVVRGDSAAYFCASSAGTGDSFSGNTIYFGEGSWLTVV.

Only a few counts were recorded for this clonotype. The chain links TRBV5-5 to TRBJ2-3; TRBD1 matches at 8 bases. CDR1 and CDR2 (germline): SGHKS, YYEKEE (reference sequence). V dropped 6 bases and J dropped 4; count of bases not matched to a gene: 13. This CDR3 region has 16 residues. CDR3 bases: TGTGCCAGCATCCTGAGGCCGACAGGGGCTCCAGATACGCAGTATTTT. It encodes CASILRPTGAPDTQYF.

This clonotype came up many times. The CDR3 is CASSPYRTGGDGYTF. CDR3 in DNA: TGTGCCAGCAGCCCCTATCGGACAGGGGGGGATGGCTACACCTTC. The gene calls are TRBV7-2 and TRBJ1-2, with 10 bases identical to TRBD1. The CDR3 is 15 amino acids. Germline CDR1 and CDR2: SGHTA and FQGNSA. V trimming: 5 bases; J trimming: 6 bases; junction bases outside the gene matches: 9.

At least ten counts were recorded for this clonotype. The chain carries TRBV30 and TRBJ2-7, with 9 bases that match TRBD1. This CDR3 is built from 12 residues. The V segment lost 7 bases and the J segment 4 bases; nucleotides outside the gene matches: 5. The V gene's germline CDR1 is GTSNPN and CDR2 SVGIG (reference sequence). Here the CDR3 reads CAFYRGQYEQYF. The CDR3, as DNA: TGTGCCTTTTACAGGGGGCAGTACGAGCAGTACTTC.

This clonotype was recorded a few times. The chain recombines TRBV5-1 with TRBJ2-5, with D possibly being TRBD2 (6 bases). The CDR3 length is 12 residues. The germline V gene has CDR1 SGHRS and CDR2 YFSETQ. V was shortened by 5 bases and J by 5 bases, with 10 bases between the two germline ends. The CDR3 bases are TGCGCCAGCAGAGGAGGGATTGAGACCCAGTACTTC. The encoded protein is CASRGGIETQYF.

In this sample, this clonotype turned up a few times. V gene TRBV20-1 combines with J gene TRBJ1-5; the D gene is possibly TRBD1 (5 bases). From germline, CDR1 is DFQATT and CDR2 SNEGSKA (reference sequence). V dropped 1 base and J dropped 0 bases, with 10 bases sitting between them. The CDR3 runs to 15 residues. This CDR3 is CSARVTAYSNQPQHF. DNA of the CDR3: TGCAGTGCTAGAGTGACAGCTTATAGCAATCAGCCCCAGCATTTT.

This clonotype has a count of ten or more. The rearrangement uses TRBV6-5 and TRBJ2-1, with 7 bases identical to TRBD2. Per the germline V gene, CDR1 is MNHEY and CDR2 is SVGAGI. V was pared by 1 base and J by 10 bases, with 10 bases of the junction left unmatched. The CDR3 totals 15 residues. The CDR3 DNA sequence: TGTGCCAGCAGTTACTGGGGGGGGGACCCCCGGGAGCAGTTCTTC. It is translated as CASSYWGGDPREQFF.

This clonotype was seen at least ten times. This chain joins TRBV7-9 and TRBJ1-5, with 8 nucleotides matching TRBD1. The CDR3 consists of 15 residues. Germline V lookup: CDR1 SEHNR, CDR2 FQNEAQ (reference sequence). Trimming at V came to 5 bases and at J to 2 bases, leaving 5 bases not matched to a gene. For the CDR3, the DNA is TGTGCCAGCAGCCCCACAGGGGGAGGCAATCAGCCCCAGCATTTT. This translates into CASSPTGGGNQPQHF.